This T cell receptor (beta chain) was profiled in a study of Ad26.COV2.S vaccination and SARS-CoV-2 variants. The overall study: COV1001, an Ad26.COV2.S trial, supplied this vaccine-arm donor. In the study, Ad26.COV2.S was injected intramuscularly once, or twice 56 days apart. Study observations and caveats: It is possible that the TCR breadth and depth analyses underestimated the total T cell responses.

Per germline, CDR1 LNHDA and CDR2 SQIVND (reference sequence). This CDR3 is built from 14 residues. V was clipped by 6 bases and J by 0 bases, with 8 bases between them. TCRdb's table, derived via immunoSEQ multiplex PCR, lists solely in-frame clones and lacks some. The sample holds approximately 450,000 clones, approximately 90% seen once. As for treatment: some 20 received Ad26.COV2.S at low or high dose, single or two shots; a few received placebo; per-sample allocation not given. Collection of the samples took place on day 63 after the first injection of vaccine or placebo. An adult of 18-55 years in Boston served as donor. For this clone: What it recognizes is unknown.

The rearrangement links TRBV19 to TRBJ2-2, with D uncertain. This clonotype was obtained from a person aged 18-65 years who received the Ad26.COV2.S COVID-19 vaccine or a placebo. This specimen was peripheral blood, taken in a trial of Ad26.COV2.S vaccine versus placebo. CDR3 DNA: TGTGCCAGTAGGGGCAGCGCGAACACCGGGGAGCTGTTTTTT. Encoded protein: CASRGSANTGELFF.